This T cell receptor (beta chain) was obtained from a study of blood T cell repertoires in COVID-19 (dated by TCRdb to between 2020 and 2021). Describing the broader study: Samples covering the acute and convalescent phases of COVID-19 were provided by collaborators in the United States, Italy and Spain. The prospective study material was composed of cDNA or gDNA derived from T cells, B-cell-depleted T cells, or PBMCs. Subjects who had been exposed to COVID-19, were actively infected with it, or had recovered from it provided the deeply sampled blood TCRbeta repertoires that made up the dataset. The repertoires were released in a freely available public database meant as a resource for research on the immune response to SARS-CoV-2. The samples were drawn from the first 160 participants of the ongoing ImmuneRACE study and from 1,254 subjects provided by 6 global collaborators. A de-identified subject ID, COVID-19 status, age in years and sex were almost always included in the sample metadata. HLA class I and class II types, where available, came from metadata supplied by the sample provider rather than from assay-based typing. Study-wide conclusions, independent of this receptor: The amount of clinical and demographic metadata varied by source and participant and was provided uncurated.

TCRbeta CDR3 regions were amplified from genomic DNA using the immunoSEQ Assay, a bias-controlled multiplex PCR. For the original study's pipeline: The number of nucleated cells in each sample was estimated from the amplification of reference gene primers within the assay. To quantify the absolute abundance of each unique TCRbeta CDR3 rearrangement, sequence reads were collapsed and filtered. For each sample, productive Simpson clonality was calculated as the square root of Simpson's diversity index across productive rearrangements. This is the immuneACCESS table as TCRdb keeps it, with only in-frame sequences that have V and J called. A part of the clones is gone; compared with another copy, unresolved V genes explain less than half, and the rest is unexplained. D and trimming come from the DNA, and the V and J calls and clone size come from that table. Within this sample are about 260,000 clones, with about 89% of them counted one time only. Of the sample, about 10% falls within the top ten clones.

Another Seattle source contributed samples from volunteer blood donors who had recovered from COVID-19. Collaborating institutions collected whole blood in K2EDTA tubes following their own protocols. Collaborator samples were shipped for TCRbeta analysis as frozen whole blood, isolated PBMCs, or DNA extracted from either sample type. For CDR1 and CDR2, the germline V gene lists MNHEY and SVGAGI. V is shortened by 4 bases, J by 10 bases, and the region joining them spans 16 bases. From cysteine to phenylalanine, the CDR3 is 14 amino acids long. Kept here is only the CDR3 DNA, which spans 42 bases and is read in frame from base 1. Remarks on this clone: The antigen it binds to is not known. Nothing much larger sits one base from this clone, and base qualities are not available.

The specimen was peripheral blood. The sequence came from a man aged 40-49 years who had recovered from COVID-19. The rearrangement combines TRBV6-5 with TRBJ1-4; no D segment can be confidently identified. The CDR3 reads as follows: CASSSPTISGKLFF. Read as DNA, the sequence is TGTGCCAGCAGTTCCCCGACGATTTCAGGAAAACTGTTTTTT.